The rows below give T cell receptor beta chains drawn from one sample of a study of Ad26.COV2.S vaccination and SARS-CoV-2 variants. The protocol was immunoSEQ multiplex PCR, while the TCRdb copy is restricted to in-frame clones and leaves out a portion. The table includes 400,000 to 450,000 clones, roughly 90% detected once. Sequencing was performed on peripheral blood, taken in a trial of Ad26.COV2.S vaccine versus placebo. Source of these receptors: a person aged 18-65 years who received the Ad26.COV2.S COVID-19 vaccine or a placebo. The conserved cysteine and the conserved F or W are not part of the CDR3 here. Each record gives: CDR3 length, V gene, D gene, J gene, CDR3 protein. The D gene is left open where the match is weak.

13	TRBV6-6	TRBD1	TRBJ1-6	ASSYAGQVNSPLH
14	TRBV24-1	TRBD2	TRBJ2-2	ATSDFASGSAGELF
11	TRBV7-6	-	TRBJ2-1	ASSLGNNNEQF
13	TRBV4-1	-	TRBJ2-5	ASRRSLGTQETQY
14	TRBV18	-	TRBJ2-2	ASSLGPQRNTGELF
14	TRBV9	-	TRBJ2-2	ASSLFLGANTGELF
13	TRBV4-3	TRBD2	TRBJ2-1	ASSQGTSGGWEQF
13	TRBV4-3	-	TRBJ1-5	ASSQSLGSNQPQH
13	TRBV7-9	-	TRBJ2-7	ASSLAPGATYEQY
13	TRBV7-9	-	TRBJ1-2	ASSLVDAPWDGYT
14	TRBV4-3	-	TRBJ1-3	ASSQDGGSSGNTIY
12	TRBV30	-	TRBJ2-7	AWMVGGSSYEQY
11	TRBV7-3	-	TRBJ2-1	ASSPGTDNEQF
16	TRBV13	TRBD2	TRBJ2-7	ASSSPGLAGGDPREQY
12	TRBV6-2/TRBV6-3	TRBD2	TRBJ2-5	ASSLSGRQETQY
15	TRBV9	TRBD1	TRBJ1-6	ASSVSGGSSYNSPLH
13	TRBV6-2/TRBV6-3	TRBD1	TRBJ1-1	ASSRLGQGNTEAF
17	TRBV5-1	TRBD2	TRBJ2-3	ASSSGLAGGVGATDTQY
12	TRBV19	TRBD2	TRBJ2-7	ASGLAGGPYEQY
10	TRBV12-3/TRBV12-4	TRBD1	TRBJ2-1	ASSPRDRERF
13	TRBV25-1	TRBD1	TRBJ2-7	ASSDPGTGNYEQY
11	TRBV5-6	-	TRBJ1-5	ASSFAGGRPQH
14	TRBV18	TRBD2	TRBJ2-7	ASSPEGTSGRGEQY
16	TRBV5-1	TRBD2	TRBJ2-1	ASSLDGKLAGGYNEQF
10	TRBV15	-	TRBJ2-2	ATRKGTGELF
18	TRBV7-8	-	TRBJ2-1	ASSLRRQVELGLSYNEQF
14	TRBV7-9	-	TRBJ2-3	ASSLIARARTDTQY
11	TRBV19	-	TRBJ1-6	ASNGYMNSPLH
14	TRBV4-3	TRBD2	TRBJ2-1	ASSQDWGLAYNEQF
12	TRBV19	TRBD1	TRBJ1-6	ASSPWTGNSPLH
13	TRBV6-5	-	TRBJ2-7	ASSQGPSEGHEQY
12	TRBV29-1	TRBD1	TRBJ2-5	SVEGGTVQETQY
17	TRBV6-2/TRBV6-3	TRBD1	TRBJ2-1	ASSYVRTGTPGGPNEQF
14	TRBV14	TRBD1	TRBJ1-2	ASSEIDRGLGYGYT
17	TRBV1	-	TRBJ2-3	TSSPPVCGRSLCTDTQY
9	TRBV29-1	TRBD2	TRBJ2-7	SVRLAYEQY
13	TRBV4-3	-	TRBJ2-7	ASSQDWGRAYEQY
11	TRBV30	-	TRBJ2-7	AWSLDGAYEQY
11	TRBV7-9	-	TRBJ2-7	ASSFEAVSEQY
13	TRBV27	TRBD1	TRBJ2-7	ASSPGTGLTYEQY
12	TRBV29-1	TRBD1	TRBJ2-2	SVDGTANTGELF
15	TRBV15	TRBD1	TRBJ2-3	ATSRGVYRGRTDTQY
13	TRBV19	-	TRBJ2-7	ASSNFGLSSYEQY
12	TRBV27	-	TRBJ2-5	ASSLDGSQETQY
10	TRBV28	TRBD1	TRBJ2-7	ASSGQGWEQY
13	TRBV7-9	-	TRBJ1-1	AIERDSLLDPEAF
10	TRBV30	-	TRBJ1-2	AWSPTGRGYT
12	TRBV5-4	TRBD1	TRBJ1-1	ASSLGQANTEAF
12	TRBV7-9	-	TRBJ1-4	ASSFGQGWEKLF
11	TRBV7-9	-	TRBJ2-7	ASSPRDSTEQY
13	TRBV18	-	TRBJ2-7	ASSPGQTTLYEQY
12	TRBV5-5	TRBD1	TRBJ2-7	ASSTGTGTYEQY
13	TRBV7-8	TRBD2	TRBJ2-1	ASSRGLAGANEQF
13	TRBV30	TRBD2	TRBJ2-1	AWDPGGVGKNEQF